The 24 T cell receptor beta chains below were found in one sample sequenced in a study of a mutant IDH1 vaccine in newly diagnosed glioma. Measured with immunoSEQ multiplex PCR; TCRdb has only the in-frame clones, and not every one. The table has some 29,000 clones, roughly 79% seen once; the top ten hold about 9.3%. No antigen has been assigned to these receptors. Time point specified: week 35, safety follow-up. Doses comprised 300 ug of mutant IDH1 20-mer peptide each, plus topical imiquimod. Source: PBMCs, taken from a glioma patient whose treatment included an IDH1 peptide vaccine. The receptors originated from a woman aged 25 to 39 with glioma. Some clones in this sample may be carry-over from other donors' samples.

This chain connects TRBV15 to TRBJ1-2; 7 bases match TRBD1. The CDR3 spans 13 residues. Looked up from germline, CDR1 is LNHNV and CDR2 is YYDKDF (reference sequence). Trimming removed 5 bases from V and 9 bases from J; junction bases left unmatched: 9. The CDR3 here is CATSPGTDLSYTF. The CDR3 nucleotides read TGTGCCACCAGCCCTGGGACAGATCTCAGCTACACCTTC.

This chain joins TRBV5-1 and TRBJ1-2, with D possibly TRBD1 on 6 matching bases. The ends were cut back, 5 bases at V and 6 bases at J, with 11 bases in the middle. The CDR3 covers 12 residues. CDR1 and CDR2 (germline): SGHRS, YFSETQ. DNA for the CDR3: TGCGCCAGCAGTCCCAACAGGGATGGCTACACCTTC. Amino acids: CASSPNRDGYTF.

CDR3 DNA: TGTGCCAGCAGTCTGTCGACAGGAAGGACTGAAGCTTTCTTT. This sequence encodes CASSLSTGRTEAFF. The gene calls are TRBV6-1 and TRBJ1-1, with a tentative D call TRBD1 (6 bases). V shed 5 bases and J shed 5 bases, with 15 bases lying between them. The CDR3 loop spans 14 amino acids. Per germline, CDR1 MNHNS and CDR2 SASEGT.

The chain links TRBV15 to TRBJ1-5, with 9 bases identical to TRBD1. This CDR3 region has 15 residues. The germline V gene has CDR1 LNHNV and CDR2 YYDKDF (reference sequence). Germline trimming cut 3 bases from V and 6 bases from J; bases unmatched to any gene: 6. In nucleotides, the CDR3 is TGTGCCACCAGCAGCGGGACAGGGATCACTCAGCCCCAGCATTTT. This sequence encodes CATSSGTGITQPQHF.

Here the CDR3 reads CAISAALTVSGYTF. The CDR3 DNA is TGTGCCATCAGTGCCGCTCTGACGGTGAGTGGCTACACCTTC. The chain links TRBV10-3 to TRBJ1-2, with unresolved D. The V end lost 4 bases, the J end lost 7 bases, and 16 bases lay between the germline ends. The CDR3 covers 14 residues. Germline values: CDR1 ENHRY, CDR2 SYGVKD.

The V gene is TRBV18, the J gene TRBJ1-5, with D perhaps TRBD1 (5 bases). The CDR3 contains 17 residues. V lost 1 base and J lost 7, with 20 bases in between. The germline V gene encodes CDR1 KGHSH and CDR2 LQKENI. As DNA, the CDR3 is TGTGCCAGCTCACCACGGGAGGTTGGAGGGGTGGAACAGCCCCAGCATTTT. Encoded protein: CASSPREVGGVEQPQHF. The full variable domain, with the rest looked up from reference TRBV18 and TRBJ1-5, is NAGVMQNPRHLVRRRGQEARLRCSPMKGHSHVYWYRQLPEEGLKFMVYLQKENIIDESGMPKERFSAEFPKEGPSILRIQQVVRGDSAAYFCASSPREVGGVEQPQHFGDGTRLSIL.

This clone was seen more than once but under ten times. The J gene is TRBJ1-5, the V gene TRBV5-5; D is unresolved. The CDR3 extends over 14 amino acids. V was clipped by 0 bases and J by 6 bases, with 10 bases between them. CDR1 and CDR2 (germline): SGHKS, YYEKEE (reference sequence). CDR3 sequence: CASSLGMGGQPQHF. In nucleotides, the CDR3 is TGTGCCAGCAGCTTGGGGATGGGAGGTCAGCCCCAGCATTTT.

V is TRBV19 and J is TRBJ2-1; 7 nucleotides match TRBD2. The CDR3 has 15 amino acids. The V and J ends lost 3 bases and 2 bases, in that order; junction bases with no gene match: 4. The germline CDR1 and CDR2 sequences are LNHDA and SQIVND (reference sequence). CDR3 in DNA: TGTGCCAGTAGTATTTCCAGCGGGGCCTACAATGAGCAGTTCTTC. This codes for CASSISSGAYNEQFF.

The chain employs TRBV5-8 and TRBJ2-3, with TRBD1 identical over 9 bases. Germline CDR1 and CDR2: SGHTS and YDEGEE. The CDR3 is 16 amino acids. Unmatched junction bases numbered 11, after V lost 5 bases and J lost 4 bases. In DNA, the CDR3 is TGTGCCAGCAGATCCTGGGACAGGGCAGGGGCAGATACGCAGTATTTT. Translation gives CASRSWDRAGADTQYF.

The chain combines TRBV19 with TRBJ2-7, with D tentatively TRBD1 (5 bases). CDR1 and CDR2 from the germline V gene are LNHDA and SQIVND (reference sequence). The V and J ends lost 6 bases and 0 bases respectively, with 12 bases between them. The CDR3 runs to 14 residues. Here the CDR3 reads CASSSRQFSYEQYF. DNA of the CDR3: TGTGCCAGTAGCTCAAGACAGTTCTCCTACGAGCAGTACTTC.

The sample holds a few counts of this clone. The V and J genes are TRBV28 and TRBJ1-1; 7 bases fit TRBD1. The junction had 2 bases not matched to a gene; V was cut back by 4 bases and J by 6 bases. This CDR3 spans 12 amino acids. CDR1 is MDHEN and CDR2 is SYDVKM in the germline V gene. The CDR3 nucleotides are TGTGCCAGCAGTTCAGGGGGTGCTGAAGCTTTCTTT. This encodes CASSSGGAEAFF.

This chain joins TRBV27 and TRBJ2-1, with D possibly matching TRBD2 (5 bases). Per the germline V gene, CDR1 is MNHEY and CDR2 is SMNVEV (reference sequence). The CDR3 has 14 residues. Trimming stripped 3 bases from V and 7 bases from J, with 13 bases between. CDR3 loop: CASSFPGNLNEQFF. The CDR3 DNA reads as TGTGCCAGCAGTTTTCCGGGGAACCTGAATGAGCAGTTCTTC.

The CDR3, as DNA: TGTGCCAGCACCCCTCAGGCTAGGGAGACCCAGTACTTC. The encoded protein is CASTPQARETQYF. This chain links TRBV6-1 with TRBJ2-5; unclear D gene. The CDR3 covers 13 residues. Germline values: CDR1 MNHNS, CDR2 SASEGT. V lost 7 bases to trimming and J lost 5 bases, with 14 bases between them.

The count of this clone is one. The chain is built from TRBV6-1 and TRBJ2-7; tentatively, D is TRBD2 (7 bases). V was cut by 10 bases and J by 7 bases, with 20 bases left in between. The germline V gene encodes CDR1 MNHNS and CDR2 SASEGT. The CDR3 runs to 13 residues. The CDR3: CAIWGGQGDEQYF. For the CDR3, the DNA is TGTGCCATTTGGGGGGGGCAGGGAGATGAGCAGTACTTC.

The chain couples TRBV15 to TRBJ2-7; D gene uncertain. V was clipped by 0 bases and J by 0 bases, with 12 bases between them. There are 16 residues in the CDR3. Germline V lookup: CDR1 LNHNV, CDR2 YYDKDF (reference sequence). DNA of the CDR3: TGTGCCACCAGCAGAGAAGGCGGTCCGAACTCCTACGAGCAGTACTTC. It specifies CATSREGGPNSYEQYF.

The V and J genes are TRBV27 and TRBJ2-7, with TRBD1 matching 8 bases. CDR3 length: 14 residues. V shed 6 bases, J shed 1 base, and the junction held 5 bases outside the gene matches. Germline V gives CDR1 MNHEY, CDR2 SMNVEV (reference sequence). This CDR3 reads CASRGQVDSYEQYF. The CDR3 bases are TGTGCCAGCAGGGGACAGGTTGATTCCTACGAGCAGTACTTC.

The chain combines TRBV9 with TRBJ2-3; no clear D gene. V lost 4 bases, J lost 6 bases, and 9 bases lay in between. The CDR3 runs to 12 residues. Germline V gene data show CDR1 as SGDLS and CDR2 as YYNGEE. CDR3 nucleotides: TGTGCCAGCAGCACTCAGCGCGATACGCAGTATTTT. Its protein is CASSTQRDTQYF.

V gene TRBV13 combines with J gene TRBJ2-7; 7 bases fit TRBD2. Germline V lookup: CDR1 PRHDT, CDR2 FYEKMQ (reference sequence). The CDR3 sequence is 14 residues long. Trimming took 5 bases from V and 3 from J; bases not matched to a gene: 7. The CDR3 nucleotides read TGTGCCAGCAGCCAAACTAGCGCTAACTACGAGCAGTACTTC. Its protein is CASSQTSANYEQYF.

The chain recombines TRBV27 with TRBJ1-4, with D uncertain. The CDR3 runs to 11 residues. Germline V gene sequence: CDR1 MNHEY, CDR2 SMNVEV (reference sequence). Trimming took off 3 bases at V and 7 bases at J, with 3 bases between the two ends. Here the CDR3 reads CASSFGEKLFF. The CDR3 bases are TGTGCCAGCAGTTTCGGTGAAAAACTGTTTTTT.

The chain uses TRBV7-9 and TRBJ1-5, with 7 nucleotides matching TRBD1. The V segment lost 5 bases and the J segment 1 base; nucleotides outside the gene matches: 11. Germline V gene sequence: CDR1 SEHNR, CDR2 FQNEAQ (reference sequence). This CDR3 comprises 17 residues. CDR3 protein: CASSANSGGLSNQPQHF. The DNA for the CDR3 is TGTGCCAGCAGCGCTAACTCAGGGGGTTTGAGCAATCAGCCCCAGCATTTT.

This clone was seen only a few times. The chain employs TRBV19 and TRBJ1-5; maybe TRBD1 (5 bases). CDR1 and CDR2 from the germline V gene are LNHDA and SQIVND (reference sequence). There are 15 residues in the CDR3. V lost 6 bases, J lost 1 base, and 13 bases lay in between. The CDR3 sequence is CASSPGRGSNQPQHF. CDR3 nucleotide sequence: TGTGCCAGTAGCCCCGGGAGGGGAAGCAATCAGCCCCAGCATTTT.

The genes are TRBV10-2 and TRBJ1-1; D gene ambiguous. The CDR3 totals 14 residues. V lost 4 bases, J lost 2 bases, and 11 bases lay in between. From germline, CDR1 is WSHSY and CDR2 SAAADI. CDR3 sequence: CASSGSDSNTEAFF. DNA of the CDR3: TGCGCCAGCAGTGGGTCCGACTCTAACACTGAAGCTTTCTTT.

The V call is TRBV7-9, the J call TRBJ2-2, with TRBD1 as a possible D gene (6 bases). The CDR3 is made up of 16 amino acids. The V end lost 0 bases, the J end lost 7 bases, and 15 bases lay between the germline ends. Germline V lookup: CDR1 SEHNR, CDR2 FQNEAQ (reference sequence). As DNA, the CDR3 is TGTGCCAGCAGCTTAGCCCCGACAGGTTCCGGCGGGGAGCTGTTTTTT. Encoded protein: CASSLAPTGSGGELFF.

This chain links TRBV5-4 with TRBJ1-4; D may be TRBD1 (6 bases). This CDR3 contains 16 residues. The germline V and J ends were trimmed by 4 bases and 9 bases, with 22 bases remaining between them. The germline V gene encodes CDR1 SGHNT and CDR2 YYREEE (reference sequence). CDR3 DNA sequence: TGTGCCAGCAGCGCAGGGGCGCAAGGGTCCGTAAAAAAACTGTTTTTT. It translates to CASSAGAQGSVKKLFF.